The entry that follows covers one TCR beta chain sequence. The length of the CDR3 is 13 residues. Deletions cut 6 bases from V and 7 bases from J, with 15 bases between. Per the germline V gene, CDR1 is MNHEY and CDR2 is SVGAGI. These data are taken from a study of blood T cell repertoires in COVID-19. Across the whole study: Specimens from acute and convalescent COVID-19 originated in the United States, Italy and Spain. PBMCs, B-cell-depleted T cells, or T cells were the source of the cDNA or gDNA that made up the material.

In the authors' workflow: Amplifying reference gene primers gave estimates of nucleated cell counts. The repertoire was sequenced with immunoSEQ multiplex PCR; TCRdb's copy has only in-frame clones and lacks some. From that table come the V and J calls and clone size; the DNA was used to work out D and trimming. This table holds 35,000 to 45,000 clones, about three quarters found once. Sequenced material: peripheral blood. This sequence joins TRBV6-5 and TRBJ2-5; D is unresolved. This receptor was taken from a man aged 60 to 69 with acute or convalescent COVID-19. The CDR3 DNA sequence: TGTGCCAGCAGGTTAGCACGCTACGGGACCCAGTACTTC. Translation: CASRLARYGTQYF.